These 18 T cell receptor beta chains originate from one sample sequenced in a study of blood T cell repertoires in COVID-19. Using immunoSEQ multiplex PCR, the repertoire was profiled, and TCRdb retains in-frame clones only, with some absent. The data hold some 250,000 clones, with approximately 85% observed a single time. Sequences were obtained from PBMCs or T cells enriched from blood (not recorded which). All receptors derive from a woman in her forties or fifties who had recovered from COVID-19.

J is TRBJ2-7 and V is TRBV2; TRBD1 aligns across 7 bases. The V and J ends lost 6 bases and 1 base, in that order; junction bases with no gene match: 9. CDR3 length equals 15 residues. Per the germline V gene, CDR1 is SNHLY and CDR2 is FYNNEI. The CDR3 bases are TGTGCCAGCAGGGACCGGGACAGATTATCCTACGAGCAGTACTTC. Protein: CASRDRDRLSYEQYF.

V is TRBV5-5 and J is TRBJ2-1; no clear D. This CDR3 is 13 amino acids long. Germline-derived CDR1 and CDR2 are SGHKS and YYEKEE (reference sequence). V lost 3 bases and J lost 7, with 11 bases in between. For the CDR3, the DNA is TGTGCCAGCAGCTATGGAGTAGTAAATGAGCAGTTCTTC. Its protein is CASSYGVVNEQFF.

The chain joins TRBV28 to TRBJ2-6; 9 nucleotides align to TRBD1. CDR1 and CDR2 from the germline V gene are MDHEN and SYDVKM. Trimming at V came to 7 bases and at J to 1 base, leaving 8 bases not matched to a gene. The CDR3 contains 17 residues. The CDR3 DNA reads as TGTGCCAGCATGGACCGGGACAGGGTATCTGGGGCCAACGTCCTGACTTTC. Translated: CASMDRDRVSGANVLTF.

The chain recombines TRBV4-1 with TRBJ1-2; the D is unclear. This CDR3 has 16 residues. Looked up from germline, CDR1 is MGHRA and CDR2 is YSYEKL. Trimming took off 0 bases at V and 3 bases at J, with 14 bases between the two ends. The CDR3 here is CASSQEEGRRDYGYTF. CDR3 nucleotides: TGCGCCAGCAGCCAAGAAGAAGGACGGAGGGACTATGGCTACACCTTC.

The chain links TRBV2 to TRBJ2-1, with D unresolved. V lost 6 bases and J lost 7, with 19 bases in between. This CDR3 has 15 residues. Germline CDR1 SNHLY, CDR2 FYNNEI. The CDR3 nucleotides read TGTGCCAGCAGAGTACAAGGTACTAAAAATAATGAGCAGTTCTTC. Translating gives CASRVQGTKNNEQFF.

A note on this clone: The DNA is omitted, as the CDR3 cannot be located on it reliably, and the CDR3 follows TCRdb's listing. The chain joins TRBV14 to TRBJ1-5. The CDR3 adds up to 15 amino acids, both ends counted. The germline gives CDR1 SGHDN, CDR2 FVKESK. The CDR3 sequence is CPHLYPCESNQPQHF.

The V call is TRBV9, the J call TRBJ2-1, with no clear D. Germline V CDR1 and CDR2: SGDLS, YYNGEE. V was cut by 0 bases and J by 1 base, with 5 bases left in between. The CDR3 consists of 14 residues. DNA of the CDR3: TGTGCCAGCAGCGTAGGCCTATCCTACAATGAGCAGTTCTTC. It translates to CASSVGLSYNEQFF.

The V call is TRBV24-1, the J call TRBJ2-1; possible D gene TRBD2, 5 bases. The CDR3 is 11 amino acids. Germline V gene data show CDR1 as KGHDR and CDR2 as SFDVKD. The ends were cut back, 9 bases at V and 12 bases at J, with 14 bases in the middle. The CDR3 region is CATGGSEGQFF. Here the CDR3 DNA reads TGTGCCACCGGAGGCTCTGAGGGGCAGTTCTTC.

The rearrangement uses TRBV18 and TRBJ1-5; TRBD1 matches at 7 bases. CDR3 length: 14 amino acids. V dropped 3 bases and J dropped 4; count of bases not matched to a gene: 3. Germline CDR1 KGHSH, CDR2 LQKENI. CDR3 region: CASSPDRINQPQHF. In DNA form, the CDR3 reads TGTGCCAGCTCACCGGACAGGATTAATCAGCCCCAGCATTTT.

The chain recombines TRBV19 with TRBJ1-5; D remains ambiguous. V shed 3 bases and J shed 3 bases, with 6 bases lying between them. The CDR3 consists of 13 residues. Germline V gives CDR1 LNHDA, CDR2 SQIVND (reference sequence). The CDR3: CASSISFNQPQHF. The CDR3 region has the DNA TGTGCCAGTAGTATCTCCTTCAATCAGCCCCAGCATTTT.

The chain is built from TRBV5-4 and TRBJ2-7, with a possible D match to TRBD1 (8 bases). V gave up 3 bases and J gave up 3 bases, with 16 bases separating them. CDR1 and CDR2 from the germline V gene are SGHNT and YYREEE (reference sequence). The CDR3 consists of 15 residues. The CDR3 region has the DNA TGTGCCAGCAGCTCTAACAGGGGGGGGTTCTACGAGCAGTACTTC. This codes for CASSSNRGGFYEQYF. Full variable domain (remainder filled in from reference TRBV5-4 and TRBJ2-7): ETGVTQSPTHLIKTRGQQVTLRCSSQSGHNTVSWYQQALGQGPQFIFQYYREEENGRGNFPPRFSGLQFPNYSSELNVNALELDDSALYLCASSSNRGGFYEQYFGPGTRLTVT.

CDR3 loop: CASTSTGGLAEAFF. In nucleotides, the CDR3 is TGTGCCAGCACCTCCACCGGGGGTCTGGCTGAAGCTTTCTTT. The genes are TRBV7-9 and TRBJ1-1, with D possibly being TRBD1 (5 bases). The CDR3 spans 14 residues. The germline CDR1 and CDR2 sequences are SEHNR and FQNEAQ (reference sequence). Trimming pared 7 bases from V and 6 bases from J, leaving 18 bases between.

The chain recombines TRBV9 with TRBJ2-4, with a possible D match to TRBD2 (6 bases). Germline loops: CDR1 SGDLS, CDR2 YYNGEE. V lost 9 bases and J 0 bases, leaving 10 bases between the germline ends. The CDR3 consists of 13 residues. CDR3 amino acids: CAIWGLAKNIQYF. The CDR3 DNA reads as TGTGCCATTTGGGGACTAGCCAAAAACATTCAGTACTTC.

The chain is built from TRBV7-6 and TRBJ2-3, with D maybe TRBD2 (6 bases). Trimming took 2 bases from V and 0 from J, leaving 15 bases between them. This CDR3 is built from 17 residues. Per germline, CDR1 SGHVS and CDR2 FNYEAQ. The CDR3 sequence is CASSLWRDQTSTDTQYF. The CDR3 bases are TGTGCCAGCAGCTTATGGCGGGACCAAACTAGCACAGATACGCAGTATTTT. Supplemented by reference TRBV7-6 and TRBJ2-3, the full variable domain reads GAGVSQSPRYKVTKRGQDVALRCDPISGHVSLYWYRQALGQGPEFLTYFNYEAQQDKSGLPNDRFSAERPEGSISTLTIQRTEQRDSAMYRCASSLWRDQTSTDTQYFGPGTRLTVL.

This clone was counted a few times. The V gene is TRBV9, the J gene TRBJ1-1; D gene ambiguous. This CDR3 spans 16 amino acids. Germline lookup yields CDR1 SGDLS and CDR2 YYNGEE. V dropped 0 bases and J dropped 0 bases, with 12 bases sitting between them. In DNA form, the CDR3 reads TGTGCCAGCAGCGTAGGGGAGGGATTAATGAACACTGAAGCTTTCTTT. It codes for CASSVGEGLMNTEAFF.

This chain joins TRBV5-8 and TRBJ1-3, with 10 bases lining up with TRBD1. Per the germline V gene, CDR1 is SGHTS and CDR2 is YDEGEE. Trimming cost V 2 bases and J 7 bases; bases outside gene matches: 3. The CDR3 covers 14 residues. The CDR3 reads CASSFWGQGNTIYF. For the CDR3, the DNA is TGTGCCAGCAGCTTCTGGGGACAGGGGAACACCATATATTTT. Together with reference TRBV5-8 and TRBJ1-3, the CDR3 gives the full variable domain: EAGVTQSPTHLIKTRGQQATLRCSPISGHTSVYWYQQALGLGLQFLLWYDEGEERNRGNFPPRFSGRQFPNYSSELNVNALELEDSALYLCASSFWGQGNTIYFGEGSWLTVV.

The chain employs TRBV28 and TRBJ1-2, with TRBD1 matching 8 bases. Trimming cost V 5 bases and J 11 bases; bases outside gene matches: 7. This CDR3 region has 12 residues. CDR1 is MDHEN, CDR2 SYDVKM, per germline. As DNA, the CDR3 is TGTGCCAGCAGTCCTCGGACAGGGAGGTACACCTTC. Translated: CASSPRTGRYTF.

This chain joins TRBV29-1 and TRBJ1-1; 10 bases fit TRBD1. V gave up 2 bases and J gave up 5 bases; unmatched junction bases: 8. This CDR3 region has 15 residues. In germline, CDR1 is SQVTM, CDR2 ANQGSEA. The CDR3 bases are TGCAGCGTTGAACCGACAGGGGGCTATGGAACTGAAGCTTTCTTT. Its translation: CSVEPTGGYGTEAFF.